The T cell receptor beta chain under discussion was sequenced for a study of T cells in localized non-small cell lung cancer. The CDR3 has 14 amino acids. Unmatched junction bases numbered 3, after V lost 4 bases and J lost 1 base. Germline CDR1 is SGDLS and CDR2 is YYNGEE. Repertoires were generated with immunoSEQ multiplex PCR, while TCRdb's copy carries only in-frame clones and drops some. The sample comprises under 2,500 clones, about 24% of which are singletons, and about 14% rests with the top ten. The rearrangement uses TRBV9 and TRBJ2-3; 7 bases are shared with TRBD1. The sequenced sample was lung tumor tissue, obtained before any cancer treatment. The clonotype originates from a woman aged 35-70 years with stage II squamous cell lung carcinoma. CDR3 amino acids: CASSPGQGTDTQYF. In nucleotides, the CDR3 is TGTGCCAGCAGCCCTGGACAGGGCACAGATACGCAGTATTTT.